This T cell receptor beta chain was captured by sequencing in a study of graft-versus-host responses after intestinal transplantation. As for this clone: Its antigen is currently unknown.

Measured with immunoSEQ multiplex PCR; TCRdb has only the in-frame clones, and not every one. Of under 90,000 clones detected, around 93% appear once; the ten largest clones hold 0.55% to 0.8%. General study points: GvH clones were identified in recipient marrow, with some first appearing in ileum or blood.

This CDR3 contains 14 residues. Germline CDR1 reads MNHNS; CDR2 reads SASEGT. V lost 3 bases to trimming and J lost 6 bases; unmatched junction nucleotides: 4. This TCR was recovered from a human patient who received an intestinal transplant, so some T cells may come from the graft donor. The sequencing used PBMCs, collected 98 days after intestinal transplantation. J is TRBJ2-3 and V is TRBV6-1, with 9 bases lining up with TRBD1. CDR3 sequence: CASSDPGTGDTQYF. The CDR3 DNA sequence: TGTGCCAGCAGTGACCCCGGGACAGGGGATACGCAGTATTTT.